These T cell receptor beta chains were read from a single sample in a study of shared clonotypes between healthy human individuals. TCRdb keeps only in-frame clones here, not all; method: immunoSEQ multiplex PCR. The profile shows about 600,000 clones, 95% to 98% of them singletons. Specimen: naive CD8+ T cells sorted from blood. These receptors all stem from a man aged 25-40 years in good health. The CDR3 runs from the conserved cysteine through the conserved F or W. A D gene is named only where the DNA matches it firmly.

CDR3aa: CASRNPYEQYF; CDR3nt: TGTGCCAGCAGAAACCCCTACGAGCAGTACTTC; v_gene: TRBV28; d_gene: -; j_gene: TRBJ2-7
CDR3aa: CASSLRANQPQHF; CDR3nt: TGTGCCAGCAGTCTCCGGGCCAATCAGCCCCAGCATTTT; v_gene: TRBV27; d_gene: -; j_gene: TRBJ1-5
CDR3aa: CASSLTGTGNQPQHF; CDR3nt: TGTGCCAGCAGTCTCACCGGGACAGGGAATCAGCCCCAGCATTTT; v_gene: TRBV27; d_gene: TRBD1; j_gene: TRBJ1-5
CDR3aa: CASSLSDRVNQPQHF; CDR3nt: TGTGCCAGCAGCCTCTCGGACAGGGTAAATCAGCCCCAGCATTTT; v_gene: TRBV7-2; d_gene: TRBD1; j_gene: TRBJ1-5
CDR3aa: CASSYGLAGSYEQYF; CDR3nt: TGTGCCAGCAGTTACGGACTAGCGGGATCCTACGAGCAGTACTTC; v_gene: TRBV7-6; d_gene: TRBD2; j_gene: TRBJ2-7
CDR3aa: CASSIRLAIGTDTQYF; CDR3nt: TGTGCCAGCAGCATTCGTCTAGCGATTGGCACAGATACGCAGTATTTT; v_gene: TRBV7-2; d_gene: -; j_gene: TRBJ2-3
CDR3aa: CASSLTDYSNQPQHF; CDR3nt: TGTGCCAGTAGCCTGACGGATTATAGCAATCAGCCCCAGCATTTT; v_gene: TRBV19; d_gene: -; j_gene: TRBJ1-5
CDR3aa: CASSSAELGEGRYEQYF; CDR3nt: TGTGCCAGCAGCTCCGCCGAACTGGGGGAGGGCCGCTACGAGCAGTACTTC; v_gene: TRBV7-9; d_gene: TRBD2; j_gene: TRBJ2-7
CDR3aa: CASSGDLNQPQHF; CDR3nt: TGTGCCAGCTCAGGTGACCTCAATCAGCCCCAGCATTTT; v_gene: TRBV7-9; d_gene: -; j_gene: TRBJ1-5
CDR3aa: CASSLTPPAGGYEQYF; CDR3nt: TGCGCCAGCAGCTTGACTCCCCCAGCGGGGGGGTACGAGCAGTACTTC; v_gene: TRBV5-1; d_gene: TRBD2; j_gene: TRBJ2-7
CDR3aa: CASSLQGNTDTQYF; CDR3nt: TGTGCCAGCAGCTTACAAGGGAACACAGATACGCAGTATTTT; v_gene: TRBV7-6; d_gene: -; j_gene: TRBJ2-3
CDR3aa: CAWSVDLYNEQFF; CDR3nt: TGTGCCTGGAGTGTTGACTTGTACAATGAGCAGTTCTTC; v_gene: TRBV30; d_gene: -; j_gene: TRBJ2-1
CDR3aa: CASSLAVAGVQETQYF; CDR3nt: TGTGCCAGCAGCTTAGCGGTAGCGGGAGTCCAAGAGACCCAGTACTTC; v_gene: TRBV7-9; d_gene: TRBD2; j_gene: TRBJ2-5